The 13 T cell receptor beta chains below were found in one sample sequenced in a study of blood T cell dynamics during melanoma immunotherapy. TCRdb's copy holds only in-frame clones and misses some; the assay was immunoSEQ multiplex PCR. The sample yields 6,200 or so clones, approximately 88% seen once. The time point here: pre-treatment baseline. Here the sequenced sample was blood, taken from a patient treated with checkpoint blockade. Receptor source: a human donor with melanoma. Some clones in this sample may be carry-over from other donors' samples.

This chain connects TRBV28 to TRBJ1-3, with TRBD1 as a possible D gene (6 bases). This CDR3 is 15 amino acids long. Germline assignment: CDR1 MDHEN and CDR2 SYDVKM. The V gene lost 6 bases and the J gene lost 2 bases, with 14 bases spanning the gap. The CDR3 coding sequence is TGTGCCAGCAGCCGAATGGGGGCAACTGGAAACACCATATATTTT. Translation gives CASSRMGATGNTIYF. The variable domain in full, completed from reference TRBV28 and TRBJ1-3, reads DVKVTQSSRYLVKRTGEKVFLECVQDMDHENMFWYRQDPGLGLRLIYFSYDVKMKEKGDIPEGYSVSREKKERFSLILESASTNQTSMYLCASSRMGATGNTIYFGEGSWLTVV.

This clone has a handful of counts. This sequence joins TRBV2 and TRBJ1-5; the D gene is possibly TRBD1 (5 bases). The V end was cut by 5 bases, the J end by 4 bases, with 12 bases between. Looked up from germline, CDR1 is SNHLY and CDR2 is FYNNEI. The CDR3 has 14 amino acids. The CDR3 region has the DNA TGTGCCAGCAGTATGGCTAAGGGGAATCAGCCCCAGCATTTT. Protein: CASSMAKGNQPQHF.

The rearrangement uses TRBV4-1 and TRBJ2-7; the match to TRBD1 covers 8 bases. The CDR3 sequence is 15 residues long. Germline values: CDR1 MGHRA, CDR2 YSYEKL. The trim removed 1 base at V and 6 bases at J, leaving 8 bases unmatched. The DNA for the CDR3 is TGCGCCAGCAGCCAAGTCACAGGGGGTAGGGGCGAGCAGTACTTC. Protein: CASSQVTGGRGEQYF.

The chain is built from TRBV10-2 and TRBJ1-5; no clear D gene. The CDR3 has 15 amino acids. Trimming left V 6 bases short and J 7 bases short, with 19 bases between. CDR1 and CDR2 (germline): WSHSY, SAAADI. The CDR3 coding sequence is TGCGCCAGCAGGGACGGACCCCCGTTATCGCAGCCCCAGCATTTT. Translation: CASRDGPPLSQPQHF.

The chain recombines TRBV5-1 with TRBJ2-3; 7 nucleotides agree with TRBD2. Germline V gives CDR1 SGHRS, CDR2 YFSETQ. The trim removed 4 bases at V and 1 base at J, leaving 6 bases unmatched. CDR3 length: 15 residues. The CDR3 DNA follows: TGCGCCAGCAGCCCTAACCTAGCGGGCACAGATACGCAGTATTTT. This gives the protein CASSPNLAGTDTQYF.

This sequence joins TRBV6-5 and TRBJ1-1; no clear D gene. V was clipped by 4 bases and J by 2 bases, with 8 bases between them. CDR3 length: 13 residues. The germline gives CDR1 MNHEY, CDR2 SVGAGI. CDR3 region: CASSLDDNTEAFF. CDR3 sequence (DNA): TGTGCCAGCAGTTTGGACGACAACACTGAAGCTTTCTTT.

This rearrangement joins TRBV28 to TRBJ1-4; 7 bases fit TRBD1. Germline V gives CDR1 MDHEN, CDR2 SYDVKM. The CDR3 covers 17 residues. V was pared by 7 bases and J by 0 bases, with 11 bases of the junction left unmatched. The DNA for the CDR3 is TGTGCCAGCACCTGGGACAGAATAGAATCAACTAATGAAAAACTGTTTTTT. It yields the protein CASTWDRIESTNEKLFF.

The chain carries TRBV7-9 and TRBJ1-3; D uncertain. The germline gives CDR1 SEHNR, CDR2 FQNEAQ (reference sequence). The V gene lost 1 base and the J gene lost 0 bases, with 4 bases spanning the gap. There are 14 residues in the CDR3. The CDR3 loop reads CASSLGPSGNTIYF. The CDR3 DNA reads TGTGCCAGCAGCTTAGGACCCTCTGGAAACACCATATATTTT.

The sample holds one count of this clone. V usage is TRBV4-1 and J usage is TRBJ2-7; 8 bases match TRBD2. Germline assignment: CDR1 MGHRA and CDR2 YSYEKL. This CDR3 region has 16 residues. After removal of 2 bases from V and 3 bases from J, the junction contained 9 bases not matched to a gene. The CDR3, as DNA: TGCGCCAGCAGCCAAATATCATTCGGGGGGGACTACGAGCAGTACTTC. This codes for CASSQISFGGDYEQYF.

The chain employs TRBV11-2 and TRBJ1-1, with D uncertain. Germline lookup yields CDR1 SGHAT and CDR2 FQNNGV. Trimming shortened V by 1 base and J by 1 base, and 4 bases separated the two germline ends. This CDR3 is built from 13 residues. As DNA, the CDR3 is TGTGCCAGCAGCTTAGGGAGGAACACTGAAGCTTTCTTT. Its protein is CASSLGRNTEAFF.

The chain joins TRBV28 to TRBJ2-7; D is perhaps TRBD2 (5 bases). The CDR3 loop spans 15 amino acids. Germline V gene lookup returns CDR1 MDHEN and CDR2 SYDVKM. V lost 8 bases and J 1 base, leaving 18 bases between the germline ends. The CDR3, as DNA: TGTGCCAGCCTCGGCCAACTAGTTATTTCCTACGAGCAGTACTTC. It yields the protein CASLGQLVISYEQYF.

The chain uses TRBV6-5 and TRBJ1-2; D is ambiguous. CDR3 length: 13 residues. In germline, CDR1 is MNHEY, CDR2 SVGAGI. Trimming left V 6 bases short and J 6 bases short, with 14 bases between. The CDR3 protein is CASSAGRYNGYTF. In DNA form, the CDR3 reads TGTGCCAGCAGCGCCGGACGGTATAATGGCTACACCTTC.

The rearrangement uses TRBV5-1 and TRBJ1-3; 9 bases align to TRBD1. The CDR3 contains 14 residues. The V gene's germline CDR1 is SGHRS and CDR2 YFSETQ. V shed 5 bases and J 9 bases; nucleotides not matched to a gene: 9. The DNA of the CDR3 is TGCGCCAGCAGGGGGGACAGGGCCGGGGGCACCATATATTTT. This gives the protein CASRGDRAGGTIYF.